These T cell receptor beta chains were read from a single sample in a study of blood T cell repertoires in COVID-19. Profiling relied on immunoSEQ multiplex PCR, and the TCRdb table lists in-frame clones only, not all of them. The sample lists approximately 100,000 clones, 92% occurring once. The specimen sequenced was peripheral blood. The receptors were sampled from a man in his fifties with active COVID-19. CDR3s include the opening cysteine and the closing phenylalanine or tryptophan. D genes are given only for firm matches. Size values are once, few and many counts, or a class for expanded clones, and some rows have none.

j_call,clone_size,d_call,v_call,cdr3_nt,cdr3_aa
TRBJ2-1,NA,NA,TRBV2,TGTGCCAGCAGTGAAGCGCTGTCTACCAATGAGCCTTTCTTC,CASSEALSTNEPFF
TRBJ1-5,few,TRBD1,TRBV7-9,TGTGCCAGCAGCTCGGACAGGGTTTTTCAGCCCCAGCATTTT,CASSSDRVFQPQHF
TRBJ2-5,NA,NA,TRBV3-1/TRBV3-2,TGTGCCAGCAGCCAAGAGGCCCTTTCGACCCAGTACTTC,CASSQEALSTQYF
TRBJ1-2,NA,NA,TRBV11-2,TGTGCCAGCAGTGTCCCTCAGACTACTAATGGCTACACCTTC,CASSVPQTTNGYTF
TRBJ2-7,NA,TRBD1,TRBV4-1,TGCGCCAGCAGCCAAGCCAGGGGGACCTACGAGCAGTACTTC,CASSQARGTYEQYF
TRBJ2-1,NA,NA,TRBV24-1,TGTGCCACCAGTGATTCGAGCGGACGCTCCTACAATGAGCAGTTCTTC,CATSDSSGRSYNEQFF
TRBJ1-2,once,NA,TRBV9,TGTGCCAGCAGCCCCTCCCAGGGATATGGCTACACCTTC,CASSPSQGYGYTF
TRBJ1-5,once,NA,TRBV6-5,TGTGCCAGCAGCAGCGGGACCTCCGGCAATCAGCCCCAGCATTTT,CASSSGTSGNQPQHF
TRBJ2-1,NA,TRBD2,TRBV18,TGTGCCAGACCGATCCCCGCCCCCAATCAGCGGGAGGGGCAGTTCTTC,CARPIPAPNQREGQFF
TRBJ2-7,NA,NA,TRBV5-8,TGTGCCAGCAGCCTCCCTAGGGGCTACGAGCAGTACTTC,CASSLPRGYEQYF
TRBJ1-3,NA,NA,TRBV28,TGTGCCAGCAGTCTCAGGGGATTAAACACCATATATTTT,CASSLRGLNTIYF
TRBJ2-5,NA,NA,TRBV7-9,TGTGCCAGCAGCTCTACAGGGTGGACCCAGTACTTC,CASSSTGWTQYF
TRBJ2-1,NA,TRBD2,TRBV9,TGTGCCAGCAAACCTCGGGGGGGAGATTCCTACAATGAGCAGTTCTTC,CASKPRGGDSYNEQFF
TRBJ2-7,NA,NA,TRBV5-1,TGCGCCAGCCGCCTGGACATCTCCTACGAGCAGTACTTC,CASRLDISYEQYF
TRBJ2-7,NA,TRBD2,TRBV13,TGTGCCAGCAGCTTATGGACTAGCGGGAGCCACGAGCAGTACTTC,CASSLWTSGSHEQYF
TRBJ2-3,NA,TRBD2,TRBV19,TGTGCCAGTAGTCCTAGCGGGAGGCTTGTCACAGATACGCAGTATTTT,CASSPSGRLVTDTQYF
TRBJ2-2,NA,NA,TRBV9,TGTGCCAGCAGCTCCTCCCAGCTTGGGCAGGGGGGACGGGAGCTGTTTTTT,CASSSSQLGQGGRELFF
TRBJ2-2,NA,TRBD1,TRBV24-1,TGTGCCACCAGTGATTTAGGGCAGGGGGCGGCCGGGGAGCTGTTTTTT,CATSDLGQGAAGELFF
TRBJ2-1,NA,TRBD2,TRBV20-1,TGCAGTGCTAGTTGGACTAGCGGGAGGATCGGTGAGCAGTTCTTC,CSASWTSGRIGEQFF
TRBJ2-1,NA,NA,TRBV9,TGTGCCAGCAGCTCCTCGGGCTCCTACAATGAGCAGTTCTTC,CASSSSGSYNEQFF
TRBJ1-4,NA,NA,TRBV7-6,TGTGCCAGCAGCCTCAACGCGGGGGCAGGGGTAGAGGAAAAACTGTTTTTT,CASSLNAGAGVEEKLFF
TRBJ1-2,NA,TRBD1,TRBV3-1/TRBV3-2,TGTGCCAGCAGCCAACGTGACAGGGGCGAGGGCTACACCTTC,CASSQRDRGEGYTF
TRBJ1-5,few,TRBD1,TRBV24-1,TGTGCCACCAGTTCGGCAGGGGGCGAGAGTCAGCCCCAGCATTTT,CATSSAGGESQPQHF
TRBJ1-4,NA,TRBD1,TRBV2,TGTGCCAGCAGTCAAGGGACAGGGGGCATCGTCAGAGAAAAACTGTTTTTT,CASSQGTGGIVREKLFF
TRBJ2-3,NA,NA,TRBV27,TGTGCCAGCCAGCCCGGGATCACTAGCACAGATACGCAGTATTTT,CASQPGITSTDTQYF
TRBJ2-7,NA,NA,TRBV7-8,TGTGCCAGCAGCTTATTGGGGGCCCGAGAGCAGTACTTC,CASSLLGAREQYF
TRBJ1-5,NA,NA,TRBV19,TGTGCCAGTAGTATAAGAGGGAAGGGAAGCAATCAGCCCCAGCATTTT,CASSIRGKGSNQPQHF
TRBJ2-7,NA,TRBD2,TRBV18,TGTGCCAGCTCACGATACTCGACTAGCGGGAGTCCCTACGAGCAGTACTTC,CASSRYSTSGSPYEQYF
TRBJ2-7,NA,TRBD1,TRBV7-2,TGTGCCAGCAGCTTACCCGGGACAGGGGTCCTACGCTCCTACGAGCAGTACTTC,CASSLPGTGVLRSYEQYF
TRBJ1-6,NA,NA,TRBV11-3,TGTGCCAGCAGCTTATCCAGGGATTCACCCCTCCACTTT,CASSLSRDSPLHF
TRBJ2-2,NA,NA,TRBV9,TGTGCCAGCAGAACAGGCACGAACACCGGGGAGCTGTTTTTT,CASRTGTNTGELFF
TRBJ1-5,NA,NA,TRBV18,TGTGCCAGCTCACCGGCGTTGGTTCAGGATCAGCCCCAGCATTTT,CASSPALVQDQPQHF
TRBJ2-1,NA,TRBD2,TRBV5-1,TGCGCCAGCAGACCGGGACTAGCGGTGTACAATGAGCAGTTCTTC,CASRPGLAVYNEQFF
TRBJ2-6,NA,NA,TRBV6-5,TGTGCCAGCAGTTATAGCTCTGGGGCCAACGTCCTGACTTTC,CASSYSSGANVLTF
TRBJ2-3,NA,TRBD2,TRBV11-2,TGTGCCAGCAGCATCGGGAGGGATGGAGATACGCAGTATTTT,CASSIGRDGDTQYF
TRBJ2-7,NA,NA,TRBV19,TGTGCCAGTAGTATAGATCGCATCAGCTCCTACGAGCAGTACTTC,CASSIDRISSYEQYF
TRBJ1-4,NA,TRBD1,TRBV5-1,TGCGCCAGCACCAGGGACAGCACTAATGAAAAACTGTTTTTT,CASTRDSTNEKLFF
TRBJ2-3,NA,TRBD1,TRBV27,TGTGCCAGCAGTTTAGGACAGGGGACAGATACGCAGTATTTT,CASSLGQGTDTQYF
TRBJ1-1,NA,TRBD1,TRBV18,TGTGCCAGCTCACCCGACAGGGTGAGGACTGAAGCTTTCTTT,CASSPDRVRTEAFF
TRBJ1-2,NA,NA,TRBV28,TGTGCCAGCAGTTTAACCGGGAAGGTAAACGGCTACACCTTC,CASSLTGKVNGYTF
TRBJ1-6,many,NA,TRBV2,TGTGCCAGCAGGAGGGTGGATAATTCACCCCTCCACTTT,CASRRVDNSPLHF
TRBJ2-1,NA,TRBD2,TRBV30,TGTGCCTGGACTCGACTAGCGGTCAGCTACAATGAGCAGTTCTTC,CAWTRLAVSYNEQFF
TRBJ2-1,NA,TRBD2,TRBV3-1/TRBV3-2,TGTGCCAGCAGCCAAGAGCTAGCGGTCCATGAGCAGTTCTTC,CASSQELAVHEQFF
TRBJ1-1,NA,NA,TRBV19,TGTGCCAGTAGTCAAGTACGGGGGGCCCTAGAAGCTTTCTTT,CASSQVRGALEAFF
TRBJ1-1,NA,NA,TRBV5-1,TGCGCCAGCAGCCTTGATACACAGGGCGGGAACACTGAAGCTTTCTTT,CASSLDTQGGNTEAFF
TRBJ2-2,NA,NA,TRBV7-3,TGTGCCAGCAGCTTATCGAGGGTGAGCACCGGGGAGCTGTTTTTT,CASSLSRVSTGELFF
TRBJ1-2,few,NA,TRBV30,TGTGCCTGGACCCCAGGGCCCTATGGCTACACCTTC,CAWTPGPYGYTF
TRBJ1-5,once,NA,TRBV28,TGTGCCAGCAGTTTAATCGAGAGCAATCAGCCCCAGCATTTT,CASSLIESNQPQHF
TRBJ1-5,NA,TRBD1,TRBV6-5,TGTGCCAGCAGCCCCTCCGGGACAGGGCATCAGCCCCAGCATTTT,CASSPSGTGHQPQHF
TRBJ1-1,NA,NA,TRBV3-1/TRBV3-2,TGTGCCAGCAGCCAAGGGCAGGAAGCTTTCTTT,CASSQGQEAFF
TRBJ2-2,NA,TRBD2,TRBV5-1,TGCGCCAGCAGCTTAGCGGGAGGAACCGGGGAGCTGTTTTTT,CASSLAGGTGELFF
TRBJ2-7,NA,NA,TRBV11-2,TGTGCCAGCAGCTTAGATCTCTGGGACAAGACCTACGAGCAGTACTTC,CASSLDLWDKTYEQYF
TRBJ1-1,once,TRBD1,TRBV7-8,TGTGCCAGCAGCTTCATCGGGACAGCGAACACTGAAGCTTTCTTT,CASSFIGTANTEAFF
TRBJ1-1,NA,NA,TRBV6-5,TGTGCCAGCACAAGGGGGGGGAAGACTGAAGCTTTCTTT,CASTRGGKTEAFF
TRBJ2-7,NA,NA,TRBV3-1/TRBV3-2,TGTGCCAGCAGCCGCGCCCCCGACAGTGACTCCTACGAGCAGTACTTC,CASSRAPDSDSYEQYF